This TCR beta chain derives from a study of CD8 T cells in Susac syndrome. Reverse transcription of roughly 0.45 to 1 ug RNA used random hexamers. Multiplex immunoSEQ PCR targeted 54 Vbeta and 13 Jbeta TCR beta segments. TCRdb analysed the immunoSEQ multiplex PCR reads with MiXCR anew, one entry per CDR3 protein. The table records a few hundred thousand distinct CDR3 sequences, approximately 95% of them present only once. Germline CDR1 reads SQVTM; CDR2 reads ANQGSEA. V lost 3 bases and J 5 bases, leaving 10 bases between the germline ends. The CDR3 extends over 12 amino acids. This sequence joins TRBV29-1 and TRBJ1-2, with no clear D. The specimen sequenced was CD4+ T cells from PBMCs. The TCR originated in a human donor with multiple sclerosis. CDR3 DNA sequence: TGCAGCGTTGATAAGGGAAAGTATGGCTACACCTTC. This encodes CSVDKGKYGYTF.